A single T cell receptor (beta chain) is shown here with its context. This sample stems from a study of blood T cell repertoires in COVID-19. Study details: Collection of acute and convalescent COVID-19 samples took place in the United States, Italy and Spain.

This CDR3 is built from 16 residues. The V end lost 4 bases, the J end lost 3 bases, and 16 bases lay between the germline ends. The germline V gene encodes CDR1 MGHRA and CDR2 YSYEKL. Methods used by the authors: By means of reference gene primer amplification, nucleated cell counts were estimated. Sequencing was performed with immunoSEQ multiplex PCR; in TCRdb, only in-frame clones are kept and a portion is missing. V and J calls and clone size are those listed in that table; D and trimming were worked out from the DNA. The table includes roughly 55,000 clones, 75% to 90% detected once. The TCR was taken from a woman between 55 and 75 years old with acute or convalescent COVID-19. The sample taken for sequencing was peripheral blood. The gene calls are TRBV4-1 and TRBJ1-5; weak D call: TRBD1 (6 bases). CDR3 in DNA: TGCGCCAGCAGCCTCCGAGAGGGGGTCGTCAATCAGCCCCAGCATTTT. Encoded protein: CASSLREGVVNQPQHF.